These 21 T cell receptor beta chains were sequenced from one sample in a study of blood T cells in healthy people across ages. A J-beta primer mix and a sample-barcoded 5' primer were used in a second PCR of about 6 to 12 cycles. A single record per CDR3 protein comes from TCRdb applying MiXCR to the 5' RACE reads. Of about 1.4 million distinct CDR3 sequences in the sample, 45% to 70% were seen once. The sequencing sample was made of blood. The receptors come from a man aged 18 to 30 in good health.

J is TRBJ2-1 and V is TRBV7-2; 10 bases fit TRBD2. This CDR3 has 15 amino acids. Germline CDR1 SGHTA, CDR2 FQGNSA. Germline trimming cut 1 base from V and 8 bases from J; bases unmatched to any gene: 5. This chain's CDR3 is CASSLGLAGVHEQFF. The CDR3 DNA follows: TGTGCCAGCAGCTTAGGGCTAGCGGGAGTCCATGAGCAGTTCTTC.

This chain uses TRBV27 with TRBJ2-7; 9 bases are a match to TRBD2. The junction had 4 bases not matched to a gene; V was cut back by 2 bases and J by 2 bases. This CDR3 is built from 15 residues. In germline, CDR1 is MNHEY, CDR2 SMNVEV (reference sequence). CDR3 nucleotide sequence: TGTGCCAGCAGTTTACAGGGCGGGAGGGCCTACGAGCAGTACTTC. Its translation: CASSLQGGRAYEQYF.

The rearrangement links TRBV11-2 to TRBJ2-7; perhaps TRBD1 as D (5 bases). Trimming shortened V by 5 bases and J by 3 bases, and 11 bases separated the two germline ends. Germline V CDR1 and CDR2: SGHAT, FQNNGV. The CDR3 sequence is 13 residues long. The CDR3 nucleotides are TGTGCCAGCAGCGAGCCCCAGGGCTACGAGCAGTACTTC. Amino acid sequence: CASSEPQGYEQYF.

V and J are TRBV20-1 and TRBJ2-7; possibly TRBD1 for D (6 bases). Germline CDR1 and CDR2: DFQATT and SNEGSKA (reference sequence). Trimming took off 4 bases at V and 3 bases at J, with 16 bases between the two ends. The CDR3 length is 14 residues. In nucleotides, the CDR3 is TGCAGTGCTATCGACCGTAGGGGGATCTACGAGCAGTACTTC. Residues: CSAIDRRGIYEQYF.

As regards this clonotype: Relative to the germline gene, one junction end is altered; a read error may explain this. The gene calls are TRBV6-5 and TRBJ2-7; D remains unclear. The length of the CDR3 is 14 residues. From germline, CDR1 is MNHEY and CDR2 SVGAGI. The CDR3 DNA reads as TGTGCCAGCAGTGACTCGAGGCAGGCCTACGAGCAGTACTTC. Its protein product is CASSDSRQAYEQYF.

The chain links TRBV14 to TRBJ1-4; D gene unclear. The V gene lost 3 bases and the J gene lost 5 bases, with 16 bases spanning the gap. There are 16 residues in the CDR3. In germline, CDR1 is SGHDN, CDR2 FVKESK. CDR3 residues: CASSQSRDSWNEKLFF. The CDR3 nucleotides read TGTGCCAGCAGCCAGTCCCGGGATTCTTGGAATGAAAAACTGTTTTTT. The full variable domain, completed using reference TRBV14 and TRBJ1-4, is EAGVTQFPSHSVIEKGQTVTLRCDPISGHDNLYWYRRVMGKEIKFLLHFVKESKQDESGMPNNRFLAERTGGTYSTLKVQPAELEDSGVYFCASSQSRDSWNEKLFFGSGTQLSVL.

V is TRBV5-1 and J is TRBJ2-7; weak D call: TRBD1 (6 bases). CDR3 size: 15 residues. CDR1 and CDR2 (germline): SGHRS, YFSETQ. V gave up 0 bases and J gave up 3 bases, with 13 bases separating them. CDR3 sequence reads: CASSLASGTNYEQYF. CDR3 bases: TGCGCCAGCAGCTTGGCCTCCGGGACAAACTACGAGCAGTACTTC.

The CDR3 sequence: CASQPLDRSGETQYF. DNA for the CDR3: TGTGCCAGCCAGCCTCTCGACAGGAGTGGCGAGACCCAGTACTTC. The chain is built from TRBV28 and TRBJ2-5, with D perhaps TRBD1 (6 bases). V lost 8 bases and J 5 bases, leaving 21 bases between the germline ends. Germline V CDR1 and CDR2: MDHEN, SYDVKM. The CDR3 extends over 15 amino acids.

The chain links TRBV6-2 or TRBV6-3 to TRBJ2-7; D perhaps matches TRBD2 (6 bases). Trimming shortened V by 5 bases and J by 0 bases, and 26 bases separated the two germline ends. Germline assignment: CDR1 MNHEY and CDR2 SVGEGT. The CDR3 covers 19 residues. The CDR3: CASSGHGLATKYSSYEQYF. As DNA, the CDR3 is TGTGCCAGCAGTGGACACGGCCTAGCGACCAAATACAGCTCCTACGAGCAGTACTTC.

This clonotype was recorded many times. Given a much more abundant clone one base away, this may be a read error. The V gene is TRBV11-2, the J gene TRBJ2-2; the D is unclear. The V gene's germline CDR1 is SGHAT and CDR2 FQNNGV. The V end lost 5 bases, the J end lost 7 bases, and 14 bases lay between the germline ends. There are 14 residues in the CDR3. The CDR3 nucleotides read TGTGCCAGCAGCGTAGTAGGGCGTGGCGGGGAGCTGTTTTTT. This translates into CASSVVGRGGELFF.

The chain couples TRBV3-1 to TRBJ2-5, with 10 nucleotides matching TRBD1. Trimming cost V 3 bases and J 2 bases; bases outside gene matches: 3. CDR3 size: 15 residues. The germline V gene has CDR1 LGHDT and CDR2 YNNKEL (reference sequence). The chain's CDR3 is CASSHRDRGQETQYF. Written as DNA, the CDR3 is TGTGCCAGCAGCCACCGGGACAGGGGACAAGAGACCCAGTACTTC.

This chain uses TRBV3-1 with TRBJ1-5, with no clear D. Germline V CDR1 and CDR2: LGHDT, YNNKEL (reference sequence). V was clipped by 0 bases and J by 6 bases, with 6 bases between them. The CDR3 runs 13 residues. The CDR3 loop is CASSQEGIQPQHF. The CDR3 coding sequence is TGTGCCAGCAGCCAAGAAGGAATTCAGCCCCAGCATTTT.

The DNA of the CDR3 is TGCGCCAGCAGCCCCTCAACCGACAGGGCAGAGACCCAGTACTTC. Its protein product is CASSPSTDRAETQYF. This rearrangement joins TRBV5-1 to TRBJ2-5; 7 positions agree with TRBD1. CDR1 and CDR2 from the germline V gene are SGHRS and YFSETQ. This CDR3 region has 15 residues. Losses at the gene ends were 4 bases for V and 4 bases for J; bases not matched to a gene: 10.

V is TRBV20-1 and J is TRBJ2-7; 12 bases line up with TRBD2. V lost 6 bases to trimming and J lost 1 base; unmatched junction nucleotides: 4. The CDR3 is 14 residues long. In germline, CDR1 is DFQATT, CDR2 SNEGSKA (reference sequence). CDR3 DNA sequence: TGCAGTGCCAAGACTAGCGGGGGATCCTACGAGCAGTACTTC. Its protein product is CSAKTSGGSYEQYF.

The chain couples TRBV3-1 to TRBJ2-3; 7 positions agree with TRBD2. Germline lookup yields CDR1 LGHDT and CDR2 YNNKEL (reference sequence). The CDR3 has 16 residues. V was clipped by 1 base and J by 2 bases; unmatched bases: 6. The CDR3 spells CASSQGYGRNTDTQYF. CDR3 coding DNA: TGTGCCAGCAGCCAAGGTTACGGGAGGAACACAGATACGCAGTATTTT.

This chain links TRBV5-1 with TRBJ2-2; D is unresolved. The germline V gene has CDR1 SGHRS and CDR2 YFSETQ. The length of the CDR3 is 12 residues. Trimming removed 5 bases at V and 7 bases at J, with 9 bases between. The CDR3 sequence: CASSPQVGELFF. The CDR3 DNA reads as TGCGCCAGCAGTCCCCAGGTCGGGGAGCTGTTTTTT.

This clonotype came up once. The V and J genes are TRBV29-1 and TRBJ1-1, with D tentatively TRBD1 (5 bases). Trimming removed 8 bases from V and 0 bases from J, with 25 bases in between. CDR1 SQVTM and CDR2 ANQGSEA come from the germline V gene. This CDR3 contains 17 residues. CDR3 loop: CSSSGLQRAPLNTEAFF. CDR3 DNA: TGCAGCTCCTCGGGGCTACAACGGGCGCCTCTGAACACTGAAGCTTTCTTT.

The V and J genes are TRBV27 and TRBJ1-2, with 7 bases that match TRBD1. The CDR3 contains 11 residues. V dropped 10 bases and J dropped 8; count of bases not matched to a gene: 7. CDR1 MNHEY and CDR2 SMNVEV come from the germline V gene (reference sequence). This CDR3 is CATYRGGGYTF. The CDR3 nucleotides are TGTGCCACCTACAGGGGAGGCGGCTACACCTTC.

The gene calls are TRBV3-1 and TRBJ2-5, with 8 bases matching TRBD2. The J call is uncertain, as TRBJ2-7 better fits the DNA end. CDR3 length: 15 residues. Germline values: CDR1 LGHDT, CDR2 YNNKEL (reference sequence). The DNA of the CDR3 is TGTGCCAGCAGCCAACTGGGATTAGCGGGAAACGAGCAGTACTTC. Translation gives CASSQLGLAGNEQYF.

This rearrangement joins TRBV4-2 to TRBJ2-3; D is undetermined. This CDR3 contains 14 residues. V was clipped by 0 bases and J by 4 bases, with 8 bases between them. Germline lookup yields CDR1 LGHNA and CDR2 YNFKEQ. For the CDR3, the DNA is TGTGCCAGCAGCCAAGATGCGGTAGCAGATACGCAGTATTTT. It specifies CASSQDAVADTQYF.

There are a few counts of this clonotype. Here the CDR3 reads CASSHLLRDGGKGEQYF. CDR3 sequence (DNA): TGCGCCAGCAGCCACCTCCTCCGGGACGGGGGTAAAGGGGAGCAGTACTTC. The chain is built from TRBV4-3 and TRBJ2-5, with a possible D match to TRBD2 (6 bases). The CDR3 contains 17 residues. The germline V and J ends were trimmed by 3 bases and 11 bases, with 28 bases remaining between them. Germline loops: CDR1 LGHNA, CDR2 YSLEER.